The following is a T cell receptor (beta chain) sequence with its context. The antigen is unknown. This sample was taken from a study of regulatory T cells in long-lasting Graves disease. Findings and caveats of the study: Patients whose Graves' disease persisted exhibited lower TCR diversity than those newly diagnosed.

The time point denotes: newly diagnosed GD, antithyroid drugs for less than 3 months. Isolated PBMC RNA provided the starting material for the TCR library. An endocrinology department located in Xi'an, China, was where the patients came from. Germline V CDR1 and CDR2: SGHDN, FVKESK. The CDR3 loop spans 14 amino acids. V dropped 4 bases and J dropped 12; count of bases not matched to a gene: 14. Arm-PCR of CDR3 regions and iRepertoire HTBI primers were used to build TCR beta libraries. TCRdb recomputed calls from the multiplex PCR reads with MiXCR, one row per CDR3 protein. Among about 470,000 distinct CDR3 sequences, about 16% were seen once, and the ten largest hold 15% to 20%. These data were also reused for a study on T cells in Graves' hyperthyroidism and ophthalmopathy. This second report adds: Each patient was aged 18 to 65 and had newly diagnosed hyperthyroidism of under 2 months' duration. Appearing also in blood were most of the thyroid clonotypes expanded above 0.001.

The sequence derives from a woman in her 30s with Graves disease. The genes are TRBV14 and TRBJ2-7; 8 bases align to TRBD1. Sequenced here: peripheral blood mononuclear cells (PBMCs), sampled at new diagnosis, from a patient treated with antithyroid drugs. CDR3 sequence: CASSPGQENLRRYF. DNA of the CDR3: TGTGCCAGCAGCCCGGGACAGGAGAACTTAAGGCGGTACTTC. Complete variable domain (other parts from reference TRBV14 and TRBJ2-7): EAGVTQFPSHSVIEKGQTVTLRCDPISGHDNLYWYRRVMGKEIKFLLHFVKESKQDESGMPNNRFLAERTGGTYSTLKVQPAELEDSGVYFCASSPGQENLRRYFGPGTRLTVT.